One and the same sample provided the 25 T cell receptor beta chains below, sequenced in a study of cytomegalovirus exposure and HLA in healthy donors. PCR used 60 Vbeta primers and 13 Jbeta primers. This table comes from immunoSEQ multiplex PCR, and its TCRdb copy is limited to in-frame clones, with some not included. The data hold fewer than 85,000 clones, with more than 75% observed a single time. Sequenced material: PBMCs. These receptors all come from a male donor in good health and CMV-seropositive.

CDR3 DNA sequence: TGTGCCTCAACAAGACAGGGGGCCCCTAGGAACATTCAGTACTTC. Protein product: CASTRQGAPRNIQYF. V usage is TRBV30 and J usage is TRBJ2-4; 10 nucleotides align to TRBD1. The CDR3 covers 15 residues. V lost 7 bases, J lost 7 bases, and 13 bases stayed unmatched. Germline CDR1 is GTSNPN and CDR2 is SVGIG (reference sequence).

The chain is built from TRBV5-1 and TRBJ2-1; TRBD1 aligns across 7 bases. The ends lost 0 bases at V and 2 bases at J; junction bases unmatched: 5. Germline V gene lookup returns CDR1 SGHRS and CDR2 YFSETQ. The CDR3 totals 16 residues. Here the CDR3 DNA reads TGCGCCAGCAGCTTGGAGGGCCAGGGGGCCTACAATGAGCAGTTCTTC. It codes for CASSLEGQGAYNEQFF. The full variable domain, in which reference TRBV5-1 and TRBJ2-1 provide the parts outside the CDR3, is KAGVTQTPRYLIKTRGQQVTLSCSPISGHRSVSWYQQTPGQGLQFLFEYFSETQRNKGNFPGRFSGRQFSNSRSEMNVSTLELGDSALYLCASSLEGQGAYNEQFFGPGTRLTVL.

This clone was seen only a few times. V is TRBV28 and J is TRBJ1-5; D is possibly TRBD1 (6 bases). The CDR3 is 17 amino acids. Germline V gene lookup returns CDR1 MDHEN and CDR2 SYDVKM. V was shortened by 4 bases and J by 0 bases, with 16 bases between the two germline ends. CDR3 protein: CASSSLRQGHSNQPQHF. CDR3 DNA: TGTGCCAGCAGTTCCCTCCGGCAGGGACATAGCAATCAGCCCCAGCATTTT.

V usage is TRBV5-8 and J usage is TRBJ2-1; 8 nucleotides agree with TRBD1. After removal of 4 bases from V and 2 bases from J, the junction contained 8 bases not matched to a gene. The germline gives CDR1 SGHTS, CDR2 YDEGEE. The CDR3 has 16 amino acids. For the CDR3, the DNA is TGTGCCAGCAGCAAGGGACAGGTCCCAGCCTACAATGAGCAGTTCTTC. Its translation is CASSKGQVPAYNEQFF.

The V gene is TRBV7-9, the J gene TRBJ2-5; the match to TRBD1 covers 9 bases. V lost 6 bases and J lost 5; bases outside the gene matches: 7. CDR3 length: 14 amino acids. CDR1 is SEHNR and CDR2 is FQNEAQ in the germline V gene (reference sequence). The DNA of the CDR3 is TGTGCCAGCAGGCCCGGGACAGGGCTCGAGACCCAGTACTTC. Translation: CASRPGTGLETQYF.

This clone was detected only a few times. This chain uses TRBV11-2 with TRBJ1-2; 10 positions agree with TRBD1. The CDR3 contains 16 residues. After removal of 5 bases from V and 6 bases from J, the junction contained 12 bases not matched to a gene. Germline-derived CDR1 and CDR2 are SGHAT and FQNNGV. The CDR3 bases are TGTGCCAGCAGCACCGAAACGACAGGGGGCTTGGATGGCTACACCTTC. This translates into CASSTETTGGLDGYTF. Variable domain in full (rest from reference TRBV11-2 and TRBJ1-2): EAGVAQSPRYKIIEKRQSVAFWCNPISGHATLYWYQQILGQGPKLLIQFQNNGVVDDSQLPKDRFSAERLKGVDSTLKIQPAKLEDSAVYLCASSTETTGGLDGYTFGSGTRLTVV.

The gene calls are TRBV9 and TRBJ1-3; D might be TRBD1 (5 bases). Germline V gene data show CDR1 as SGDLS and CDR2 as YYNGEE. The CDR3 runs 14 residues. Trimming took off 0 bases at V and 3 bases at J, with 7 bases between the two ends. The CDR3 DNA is TGTGCCAGCAGCGTAGGGGGCGATGGAAACACCATATATTTT. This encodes CASSVGGDGNTIYF.

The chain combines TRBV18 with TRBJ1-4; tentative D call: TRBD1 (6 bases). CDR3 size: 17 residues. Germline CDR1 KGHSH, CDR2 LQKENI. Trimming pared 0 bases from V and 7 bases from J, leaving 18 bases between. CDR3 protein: CASSPPAGAGGGEKLFF. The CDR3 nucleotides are TGTGCCAGCTCACCACCGGCGGGGGCAGGTGGAGGTGAAAAACTGTTTTTT.

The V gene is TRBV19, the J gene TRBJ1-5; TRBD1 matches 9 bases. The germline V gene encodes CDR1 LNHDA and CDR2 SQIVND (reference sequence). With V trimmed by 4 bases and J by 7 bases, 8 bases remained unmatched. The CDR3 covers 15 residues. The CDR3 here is CASSTRTGVGQPQHF. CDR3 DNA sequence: TGTGCCAGTAGTACCAGGACAGGGGTAGGGCAGCCCCAGCATTTT.

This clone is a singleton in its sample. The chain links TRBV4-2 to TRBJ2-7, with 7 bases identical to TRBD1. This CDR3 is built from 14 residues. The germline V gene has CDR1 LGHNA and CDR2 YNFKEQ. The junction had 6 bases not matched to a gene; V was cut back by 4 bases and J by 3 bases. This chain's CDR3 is CASSRGTVSYEQYF. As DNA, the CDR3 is TGTGCCAGCAGCCGGGGGACAGTTAGCTACGAGCAGTACTTC.

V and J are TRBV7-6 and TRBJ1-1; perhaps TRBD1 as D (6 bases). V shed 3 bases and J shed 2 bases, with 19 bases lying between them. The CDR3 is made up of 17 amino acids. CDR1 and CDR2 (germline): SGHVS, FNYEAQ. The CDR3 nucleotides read TGTGCCAGCAGCTTCCAATCAGGGGAAATGGGTAACACTGAAGCTTTCTTT. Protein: CASSFQSGEMGNTEAFF.

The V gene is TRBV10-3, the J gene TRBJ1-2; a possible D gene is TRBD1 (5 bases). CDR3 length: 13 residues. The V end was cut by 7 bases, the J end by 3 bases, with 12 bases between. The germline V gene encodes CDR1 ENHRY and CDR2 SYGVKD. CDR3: CAINRDSYYGYTF. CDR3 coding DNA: TGTGCCATCAATCGGGACTCCTACTATGGCTACACCTTC.

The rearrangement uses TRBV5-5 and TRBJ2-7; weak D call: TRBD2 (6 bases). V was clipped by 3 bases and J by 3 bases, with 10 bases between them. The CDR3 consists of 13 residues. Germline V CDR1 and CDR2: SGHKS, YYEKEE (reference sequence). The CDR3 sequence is CASSWRGLYEQYF. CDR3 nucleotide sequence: TGTGCCAGCAGCTGGAGGGGCCTCTACGAGCAGTACTTC. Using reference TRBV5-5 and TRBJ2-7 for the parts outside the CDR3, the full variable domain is DAGVTQSPTHLIKTRGQQVTLRCSPISGHKSVSWYQQVLGQGPQFIFQYYEKEERGRGNFPDRFSARQFPNYSSELNVNALLLGDSALYLCASSWRGLYEQYFGPGTRLTVT.

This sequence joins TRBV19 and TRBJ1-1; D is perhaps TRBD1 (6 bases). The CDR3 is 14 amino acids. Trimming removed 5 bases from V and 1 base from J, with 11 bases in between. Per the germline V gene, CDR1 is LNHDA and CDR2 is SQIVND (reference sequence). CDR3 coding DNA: TGTGCCAGTAGTTGGGGGCGAGGGAACACTGAAGCTTTCTTT. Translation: CASSWGRGNTEAFF.

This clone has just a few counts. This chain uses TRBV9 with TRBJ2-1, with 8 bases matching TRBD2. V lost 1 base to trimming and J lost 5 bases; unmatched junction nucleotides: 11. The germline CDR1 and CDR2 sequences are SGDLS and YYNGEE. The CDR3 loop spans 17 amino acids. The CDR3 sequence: CASSVFGAGALNNEQFF. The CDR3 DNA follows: TGTGCCAGCAGCGTATTTGGAGCGGGGGCCCTCAACAATGAGCAGTTCTTC.

CDR3 residues: CASSMSARGYEQYF. The CDR3 coding sequence is TGTGCCAGTAGTATGTCGGCCAGGGGTTACGAGCAGTACTTC. The V call is TRBV19, the J call TRBJ2-5; D perhaps matches TRBD1 (6 bases). The J call may not be correct, given that the DNA end is closer to TRBJ2-7. The CDR3 spans 14 residues. Germline lookup yields CDR1 LNHDA and CDR2 SQIVND (reference sequence).

This CDR3 reads CASSEHRDRPYEQYF. CDR3 in DNA: TGTGCCAGCAGCGAACACCGGGACAGACCCTACGAGCAGTACTTC. The chain combines TRBV7-8 with TRBJ2-7, with TRBD1 identical over 7 bases. Per the germline V gene, CDR1 is SGHVS and CDR2 is FQNEAQ. V lost 5 bases and J lost 2; bases outside the gene matches: 9. CDR3 length equals 15 residues. Supplemented by reference TRBV7-8 and TRBJ2-7, the full variable domain reads GAGVSQSPRYKVAKRGQDVALRCDPISGHVSLFWYQQALGQGPEFLTYFQNEAQLDKSGLPSDRFFAERPEGSVSTLKIQRTQQEDSAVYLCASSEHRDRPYEQYFGPGTRLTVT.

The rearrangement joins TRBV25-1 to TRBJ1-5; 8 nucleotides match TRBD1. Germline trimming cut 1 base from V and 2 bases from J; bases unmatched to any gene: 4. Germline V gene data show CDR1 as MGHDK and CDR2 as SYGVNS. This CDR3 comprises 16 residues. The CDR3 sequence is CASSELRTGRNQPQHF. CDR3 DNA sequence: TGTGCCAGCAGTGAATTGAGGACAGGGCGCAATCAGCCCCAGCATTTT.

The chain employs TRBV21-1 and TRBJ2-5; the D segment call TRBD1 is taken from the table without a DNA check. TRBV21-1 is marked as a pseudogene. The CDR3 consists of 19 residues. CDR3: CASSKAPQKSGAIQETQYF. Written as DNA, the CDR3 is TGTGCCAGCAGCAAAGCGCCCCAGAAGTCAGGGGCTATCCAAGAGACCCAGTACTTC.

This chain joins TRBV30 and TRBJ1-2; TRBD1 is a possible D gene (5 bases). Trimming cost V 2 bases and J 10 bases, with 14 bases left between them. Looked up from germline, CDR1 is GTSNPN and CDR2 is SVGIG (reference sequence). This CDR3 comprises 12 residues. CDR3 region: CAWSRGTPTYTF. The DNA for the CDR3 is TGTGCCTGGAGTCGGGGGACGCCAACCTACACCTTC.

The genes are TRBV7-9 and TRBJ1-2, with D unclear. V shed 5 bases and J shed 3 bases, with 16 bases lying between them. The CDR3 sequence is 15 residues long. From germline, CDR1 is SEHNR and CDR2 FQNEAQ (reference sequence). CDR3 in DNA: TGTGCCAGCAGCCAAGGTCCCCGGGAGGACTATGGCTACACCTTC. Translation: CASSQGPREDYGYTF.

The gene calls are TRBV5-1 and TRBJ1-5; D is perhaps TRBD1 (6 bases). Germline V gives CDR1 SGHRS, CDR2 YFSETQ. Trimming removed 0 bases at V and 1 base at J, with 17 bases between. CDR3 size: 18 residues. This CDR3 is CASSLVPLQGGSNQPQHF. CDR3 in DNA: TGCGCCAGCAGCTTGGTCCCTTTACAGGGAGGGAGCAATCAGCCCCAGCATTTT. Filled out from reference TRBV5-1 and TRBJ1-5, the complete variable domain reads KAGVTQTPRYLIKTRGQQVTLSCSPISGHRSVSWYQQTPGQGLQFLFEYFSETQRNKGNFPGRFSGRQFSNSRSEMNVSTLELGDSALYLCASSLVPLQGGSNQPQHFGDGTRLSIL.

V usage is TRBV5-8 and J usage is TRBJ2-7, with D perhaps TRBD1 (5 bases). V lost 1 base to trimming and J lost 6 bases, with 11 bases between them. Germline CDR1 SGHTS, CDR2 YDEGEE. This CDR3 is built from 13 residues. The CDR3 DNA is TGTGCCAGCAGCTTGAGAAGGGGCGGCGAGCAGTACTTC. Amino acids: CASSLRRGGEQYF. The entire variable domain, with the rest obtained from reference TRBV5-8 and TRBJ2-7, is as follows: EAGVTQSPTHLIKTRGQQATLRCSPISGHTSVYWYQQALGLGLQFLLWYDEGEERNRGNFPPRFSGRQFPNYSSELNVNALELEDSALYLCASSLRRGGEQYFGPGTRLTVT.

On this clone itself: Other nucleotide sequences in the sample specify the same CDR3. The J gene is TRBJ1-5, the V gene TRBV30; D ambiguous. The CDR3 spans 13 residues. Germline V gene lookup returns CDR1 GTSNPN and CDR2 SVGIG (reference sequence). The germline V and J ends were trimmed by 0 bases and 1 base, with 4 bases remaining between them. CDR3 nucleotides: TGTGCCTGGAGTGTACTCAGCAATCAGCCCCAGCATTTT. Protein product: CAWSVLSNQPQHF. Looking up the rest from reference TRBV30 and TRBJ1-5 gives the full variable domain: SQTIHQWPATLVQPVGSPLSLECTVEGTSNPNLYWYRQAAGRGLQLLFYSVGIGQISSEVPQNLSASRPQDRQFILSSKKLLLSDSGFYLCAWSVLSNQPQHFGDGTRLSIL.

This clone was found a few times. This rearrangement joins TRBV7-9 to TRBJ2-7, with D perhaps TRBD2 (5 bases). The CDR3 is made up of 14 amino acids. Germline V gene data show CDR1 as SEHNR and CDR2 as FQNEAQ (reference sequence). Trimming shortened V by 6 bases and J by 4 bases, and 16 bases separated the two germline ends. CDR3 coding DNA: TGTGCCAGCAGTCCTAGCAGGAATTCGTACGAGCAGTACTTC. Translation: CASSPSRNSYEQYF.